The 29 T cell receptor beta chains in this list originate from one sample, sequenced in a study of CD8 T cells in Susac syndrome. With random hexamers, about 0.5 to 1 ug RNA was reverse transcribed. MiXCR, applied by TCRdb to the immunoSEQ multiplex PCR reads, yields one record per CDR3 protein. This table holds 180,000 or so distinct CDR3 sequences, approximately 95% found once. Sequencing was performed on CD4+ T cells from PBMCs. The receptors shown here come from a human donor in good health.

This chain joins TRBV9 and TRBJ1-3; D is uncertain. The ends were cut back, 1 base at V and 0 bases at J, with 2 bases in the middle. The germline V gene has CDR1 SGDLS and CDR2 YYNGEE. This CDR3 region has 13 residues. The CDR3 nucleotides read TGTGCCAGCAGCGTATTCTCTGGAAACACCATATATTTT. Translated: CASSVFSGNTIYF. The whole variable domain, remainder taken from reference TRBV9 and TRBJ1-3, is DSGVTQTPKHLITATGQRVTLRCSPRSGDLSVYWYQQSLDQGLQFLIQYYNGEERAKGNILERFSAQQFPDLHSELNLSSLELGDSALYFCASSVFSGNTIYFGEGSWLTVV.

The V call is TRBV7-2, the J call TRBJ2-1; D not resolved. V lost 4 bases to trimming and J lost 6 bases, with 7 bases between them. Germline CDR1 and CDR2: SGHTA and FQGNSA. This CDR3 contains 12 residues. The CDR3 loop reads CASSYRSNEQFF. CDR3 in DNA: TGTGCCAGCAGCTATAGGAGCAATGAGCAGTTCTTC.

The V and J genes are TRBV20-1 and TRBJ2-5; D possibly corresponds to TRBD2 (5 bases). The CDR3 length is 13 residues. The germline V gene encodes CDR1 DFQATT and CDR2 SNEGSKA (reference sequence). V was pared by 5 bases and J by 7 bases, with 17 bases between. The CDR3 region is CSAGSGGPGTQYF. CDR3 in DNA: TGCAGTGCTGGAAGCGGTGGGCCCGGGACCCAGTACTTC.

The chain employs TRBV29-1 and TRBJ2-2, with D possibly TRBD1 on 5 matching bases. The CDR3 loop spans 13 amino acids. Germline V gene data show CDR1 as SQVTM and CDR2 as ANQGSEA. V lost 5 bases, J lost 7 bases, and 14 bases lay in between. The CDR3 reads CSVWSSRGGELFF. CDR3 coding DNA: TGCAGCGTTTGGAGTAGTAGGGGCGGGGAGCTGTTTTTT.

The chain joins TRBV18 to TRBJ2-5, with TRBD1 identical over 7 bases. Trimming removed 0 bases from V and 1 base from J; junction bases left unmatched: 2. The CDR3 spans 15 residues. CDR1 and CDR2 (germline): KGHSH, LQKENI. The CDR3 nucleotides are TGTGCCAGCTCACCACCCCGGACAGGCCAAGAGACCCAGTACTTC. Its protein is CASSPPRTGQETQYF.

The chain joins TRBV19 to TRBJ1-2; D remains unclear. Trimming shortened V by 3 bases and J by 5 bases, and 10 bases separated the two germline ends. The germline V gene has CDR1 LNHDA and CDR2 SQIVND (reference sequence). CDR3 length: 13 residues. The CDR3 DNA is TGTGCCAGTAGTATTCGGAGGCAGTATGGCTACACCTTC. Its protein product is CASSIRRQYGYTF.

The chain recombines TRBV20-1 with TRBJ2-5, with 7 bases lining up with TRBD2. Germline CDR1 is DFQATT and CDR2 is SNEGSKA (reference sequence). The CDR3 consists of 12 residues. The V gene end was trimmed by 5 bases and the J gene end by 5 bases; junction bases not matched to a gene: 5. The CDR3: CSAESGAETQYF. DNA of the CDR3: TGCAGTGCTGAGAGCGGGGCGGAGACCCAGTACTTC.

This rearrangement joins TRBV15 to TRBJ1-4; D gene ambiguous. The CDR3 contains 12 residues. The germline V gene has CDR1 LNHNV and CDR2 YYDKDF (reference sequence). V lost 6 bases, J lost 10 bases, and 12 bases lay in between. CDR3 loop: CATSLNGVKLFF. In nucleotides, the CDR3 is TGTGCCACCAGTCTCAATGGGGTAAAACTGTTTTTT. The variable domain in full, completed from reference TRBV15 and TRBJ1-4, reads DAMVIQNPRYQVTQFGKPVTLSCSQTLNHNVMYWYQQKSSQAPKLLFHYYDKDFNNEADTPDNFQSRRPNTSFCFLDIRSPGLGDTAMYLCATSLNGVKLFFGSGTQLSVL.

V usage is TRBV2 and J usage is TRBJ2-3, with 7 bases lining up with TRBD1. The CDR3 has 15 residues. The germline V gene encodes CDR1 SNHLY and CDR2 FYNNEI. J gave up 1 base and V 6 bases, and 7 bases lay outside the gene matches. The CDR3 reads CASRKTGLRTDTQYF. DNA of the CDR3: TGTGCCAGCAGGAAGACAGGGTTACGCACAGATACGCAGTATTTT.

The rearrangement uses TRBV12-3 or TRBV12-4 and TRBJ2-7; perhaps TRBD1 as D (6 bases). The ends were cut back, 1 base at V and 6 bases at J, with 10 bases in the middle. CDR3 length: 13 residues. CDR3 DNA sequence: TGTGCCAGCAGTTTAGGGGGGCTAGGCGAGCAGTACTTC. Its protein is CASSLGGLGEQYF.

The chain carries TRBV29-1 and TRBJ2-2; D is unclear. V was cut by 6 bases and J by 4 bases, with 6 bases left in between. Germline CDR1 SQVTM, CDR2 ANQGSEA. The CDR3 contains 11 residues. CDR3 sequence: CSVSSTGELFF. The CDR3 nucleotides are TGCAGCGTCTCTAGCACCGGGGAGCTGTTTTTT.

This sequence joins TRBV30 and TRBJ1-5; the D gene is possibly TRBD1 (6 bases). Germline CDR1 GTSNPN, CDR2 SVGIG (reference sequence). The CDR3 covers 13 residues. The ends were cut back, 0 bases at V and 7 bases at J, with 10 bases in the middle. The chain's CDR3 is CAWSVGGGQPQHF. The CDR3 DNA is TGTGCCTGGAGTGTAGGGGGAGGCCAGCCCCAGCATTTT. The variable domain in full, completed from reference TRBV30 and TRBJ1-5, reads SQTIHQWPATLVQPVGSPLSLECTVEGTSNPNLYWYRQAAGRGLQLLFYSVGIGQISSEVPQNLSASRPQDRQFILSSKKLLLSDSGFYLCAWSVGGGQPQHFGDGTRLSIL.

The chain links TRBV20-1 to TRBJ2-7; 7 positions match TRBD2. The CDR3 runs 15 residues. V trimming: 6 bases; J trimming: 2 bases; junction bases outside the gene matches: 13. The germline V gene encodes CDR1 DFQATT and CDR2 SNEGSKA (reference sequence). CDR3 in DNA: TGCAGTGCCCCCCCCTCTGGCGGGAGTCCCTACGAGCAGTACTTC. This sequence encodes CSAPPSGGSPYEQYF.

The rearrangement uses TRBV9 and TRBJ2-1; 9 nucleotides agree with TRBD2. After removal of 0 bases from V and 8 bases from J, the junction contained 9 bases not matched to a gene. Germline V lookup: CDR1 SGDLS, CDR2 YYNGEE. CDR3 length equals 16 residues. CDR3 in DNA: TGTGCCAGCAGCGTAGGAATTGGCGGGAGGGGATATGAGCAGTTCTTC. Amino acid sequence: CASSVGIGGRGYEQFF.

The CDR3 DNA is TGCAGTGCTAGAGCTCCGGGTCGGGTTTTTGACGAGCAGTACTTC. This encodes CSARAPGRVFDEQYF. The chain couples TRBV20-1 to TRBJ2-7; D gene unclear. Per germline, CDR1 DFQATT and CDR2 SNEGSKA (reference sequence). The CDR3 has 15 residues. V gave up 1 base and J gave up 5 bases, with 18 bases separating them.

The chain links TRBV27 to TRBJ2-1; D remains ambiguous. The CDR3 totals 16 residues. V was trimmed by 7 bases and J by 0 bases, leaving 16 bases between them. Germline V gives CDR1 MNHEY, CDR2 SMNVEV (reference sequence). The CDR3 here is CASTPRPSSSYNEQFF. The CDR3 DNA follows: TGTGCCAGCACCCCAAGGCCGTCGAGCTCCTACAATGAGCAGTTCTTC.

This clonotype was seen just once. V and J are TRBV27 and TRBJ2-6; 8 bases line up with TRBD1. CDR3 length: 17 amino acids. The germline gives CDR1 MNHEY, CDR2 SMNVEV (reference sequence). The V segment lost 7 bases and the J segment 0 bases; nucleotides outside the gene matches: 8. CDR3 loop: CASIPRGPYSGANVLTF. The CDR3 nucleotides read TGTGCCAGCATCCCCAGGGGGCCCTACTCTGGGGCCAACGTCCTGACTTTC.

CDR3 protein: CSALDGYTF. Written as DNA, the CDR3 is TGCAGTGCTCTTGATGGCTACACCTTC. This chain joins TRBV20-1 and TRBJ1-2; D remains ambiguous. Between the trimmed V and J ends, which lost 5 bases and 6 bases, there was a span of 4 bases. CDR1 is DFQATT and CDR2 is SNEGSKA in the germline V gene (reference sequence). The CDR3 is 9 amino acids.

DNA of the CDR3: TGTGCCACCAGTGACCCGACCCTACCGGGGGTAATGTTCTTC. It yields the protein CATSDPTLPGVMFF. The chain couples TRBV24-1 to TRBJ2-1; possibly TRBD2 for D (6 bases). The CDR3 runs to 14 residues. Germline V gene lookup returns CDR1 KGHDR and CDR2 SFDVKD. V was pared by 4 bases and J by 15 bases, with 21 bases between.

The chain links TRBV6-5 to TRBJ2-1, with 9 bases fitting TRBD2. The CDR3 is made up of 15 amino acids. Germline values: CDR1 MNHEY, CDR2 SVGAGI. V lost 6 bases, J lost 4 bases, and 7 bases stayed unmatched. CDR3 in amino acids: CASRPLAGLYNEQFF. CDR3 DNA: TGTGCCAGCAGACCGCTAGCGGGACTTTACAATGAGCAGTTCTTC.

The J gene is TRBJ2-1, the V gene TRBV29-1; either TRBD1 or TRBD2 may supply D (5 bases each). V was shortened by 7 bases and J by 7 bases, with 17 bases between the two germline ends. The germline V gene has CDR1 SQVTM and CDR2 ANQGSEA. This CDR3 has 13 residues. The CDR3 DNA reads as TGCAGCGCTGAGGGGCAGACCAATAATGAGCAGTTCTTC. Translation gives CSAEGQTNNEQFF.

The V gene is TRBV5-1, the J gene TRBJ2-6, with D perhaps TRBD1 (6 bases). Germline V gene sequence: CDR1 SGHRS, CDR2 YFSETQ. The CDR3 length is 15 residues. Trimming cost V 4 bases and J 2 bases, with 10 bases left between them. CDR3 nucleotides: TGCGCCAGCAGCCCAACAGGGCCTGGGGCCAACGTCCTGACTTTC. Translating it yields CASSPTGPGANVLTF. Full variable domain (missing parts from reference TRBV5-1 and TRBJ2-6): KAGVTQTPRYLIKTRGQQVTLSCSPISGHRSVSWYQQTPGQGLQFLFEYFSETQRNKGNFPGRFSGRQFSNSRSEMNVSTLELGDSALYLCASSPTGPGANVLTFGAGSRLTVL.

The CDR3 coding sequence is TGTGCCTGGAGTGTTGGAGCGTACGAGCAGTACTTC. Amino acids: CAWSVGAYEQYF. The chain employs TRBV30 and TRBJ2-7, with no clear D. CDR3 length: 12 amino acids. CDR1 GTSNPN and CDR2 SVGIG come from the germline V gene (reference sequence). Trimming pared 0 bases from V and 4 bases from J, leaving 7 bases between.

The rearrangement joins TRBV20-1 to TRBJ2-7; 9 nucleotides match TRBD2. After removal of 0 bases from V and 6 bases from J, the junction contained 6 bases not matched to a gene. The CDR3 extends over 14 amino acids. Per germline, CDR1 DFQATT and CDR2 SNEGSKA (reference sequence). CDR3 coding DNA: TGCAGTGCTAGAGATCTGGCGGGAGGGCCCGAGCAGTACTTC. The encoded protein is CSARDLAGGPEQYF.

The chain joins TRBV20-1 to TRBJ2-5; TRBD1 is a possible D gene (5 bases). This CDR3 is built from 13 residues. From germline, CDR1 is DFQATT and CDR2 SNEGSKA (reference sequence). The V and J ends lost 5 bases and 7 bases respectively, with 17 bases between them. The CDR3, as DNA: TGCAGTGCTGTTCAGGGCCCAAGGGGGACCCAGTACTTC. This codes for CSAVQGPRGTQYF.

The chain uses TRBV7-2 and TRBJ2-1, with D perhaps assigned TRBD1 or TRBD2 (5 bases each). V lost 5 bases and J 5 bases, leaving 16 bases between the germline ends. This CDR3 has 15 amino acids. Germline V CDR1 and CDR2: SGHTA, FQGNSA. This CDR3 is CASSPGADQHNEQFF. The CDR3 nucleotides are TGTGCCAGCAGCCCCGGGGCGGACCAACACAATGAGCAGTTCTTC.

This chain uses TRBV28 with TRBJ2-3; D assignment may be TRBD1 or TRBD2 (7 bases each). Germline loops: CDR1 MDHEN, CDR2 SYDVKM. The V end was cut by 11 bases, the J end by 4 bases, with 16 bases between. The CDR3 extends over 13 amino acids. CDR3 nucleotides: TGTGCCGGGGCCAGGGGGGGATCAGATACGCAGTATTTT. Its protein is CAGARGGSDTQYF.

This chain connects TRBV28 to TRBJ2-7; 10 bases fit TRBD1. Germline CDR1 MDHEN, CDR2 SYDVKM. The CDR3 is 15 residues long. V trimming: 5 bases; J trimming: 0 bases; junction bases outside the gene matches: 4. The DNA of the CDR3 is TGTGCCAGCAGTAGGACAGGGGGAGGCTCCTACGAGCAGTACTTC. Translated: CASSRTGGGSYEQYF.

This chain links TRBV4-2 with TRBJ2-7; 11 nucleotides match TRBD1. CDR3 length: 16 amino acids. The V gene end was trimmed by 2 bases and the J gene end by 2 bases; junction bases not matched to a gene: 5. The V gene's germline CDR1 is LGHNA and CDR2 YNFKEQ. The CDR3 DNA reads TGTGCCAGCAGCCAAATGCCGGGACAGGGGGCCTACGAGCAGTACTTC. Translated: CASSQMPGQGAYEQYF.